Reported below is one T cell receptor beta chain. Its specificity is not known. The missing CDR3 end, 3 residues past where the read stops, is filled in from the germline J gene. This entry belongs to a study of T cells in women clearing cervical HPV infection. Study summary: Case blood was drawn a median approximately 160 days after lesion detection. Study conclusions and caveats: Each sample's T-cell count was unknown, possibly confounding richness. Cases carried less TRBV6-7 than controls: approximately 0.1% versus 0.16%.

Genomic DNA, averaging roughly 1,200 ng per sample, yielded TCR beta CDR3 via immunoSEQ. Assay used: immunoSEQ multiplex PCR; TCRdb lists only in-frame clones, some missing. The repertoire table contains 20,000 to 25,000 clones. Germline CDR1 SGHTS, CDR2 YDEGEE. The CDR3 spans 15 residues. V gave up 6 bases and J gave up 2 bases; unmatched junction bases: 8. This chain connects TRBV5-8 to TRBJ2-3, with TRBD1 identical over 8 bases. Sequenced: blood buffy coat. The receptor's source is a woman between 18 and 70 years old with a cervical HPV16 infection that either progressed to CIN3+ or cleared (not recorded which). The CDR3 spells CASTLGQGYTDTQYF. The sequenced CDR3 bases are TGTGCCAGCACCCTAGGACAGGGTTACACAGATACG. Supplemented by reference TRBV5-8 and TRBJ2-3, the full variable domain reads EAGVTQSPTHLIKTRGQQATLRCSPISGHTSVYWYQQALGLGLQFLLWYDEGEERNRGNFPPRFSGRQFPNYSSELNVNALELEDSALYLCASTLGQGYTDTQYFGPGTRLTVL.